This TCR beta chain emerged from a study of T cell clusters in autoimmune cytopenias (dated by TCRdb to between 2017 and 2020). As for the study more broadly: TRB sequencing reached a median depth of roughly 50,000 reads per sample and yielded a median of 2,350 distinct TRB clonotypes per sample. Peripheral blood TRB and IGH repertoires were sequenced in autoimmune cytopenia patients at active disease and during treatment follow-up, alongside healthy, CLL and autoimmune hepatitis controls. The study aimed to test whether autoimmune cytopenia patients carry a disease-specific immune repertoire signature usable as a blood-based biomarker.

The paper's findings and limits, for the study overall: In the comparison of secondary cytopenia with CLL, no cluster-lack signature showed up, apparently because the dominant lymphoma-associated repertoire masked the signature. The T cell clusters were defined in silico only, and their functional role remained to be validated experimentally. A lack of physiological T cell clusters in primary autoimmune cytopenia patients was suggested by GLIPH, as 51 clusters were found to be exclusive to healthy donors versus under 20 exclusive to patients. TRB repertoire shifts, with less even repertoires observed in secondary cytopenia and CLL, were mostly attributed to lymphoma bias rather than autoimmunity. Around 3-fold more exclusive TRB clusters were observed in healthy donors than in active autoimmune hepatitis patients, consistent with an autoimmunity-wide signature.

To amplify TRB rearrangements, a touch-down multiplex PCR protocol was run with the TRB-A and TRB-B primer pools combined in a single tube. Illumina adapters and sample indices were added to the amplicons through two consecutive PCR reactions performed with Phusion HS II polymerase. After gel purification with the NucleoSpin Gel and PCR Clean-up kit, the amplicons were quantified by Qubit and checked for quality on an Agilent 2100 Bioanalyzer. Sequencing of the libraries was performed on an Illumina MiSeq with 600-cycle, single-indexed, paired-end runs. In the source study's methods: MiXCR version 2.1.12, together with the default MiXCR reference library, was used to align and assemble the TRB reads. A clone was defined by each unique CDR3 nucleotide sequence, and the analysis included only productive sequences with two or more reads. Repertoire diversity was assessed with alpha-parameterized diversity profiles (alpha 0 to 5), including the Shannon (alpha 1) and Simpson (alpha 2) indices, which were computed with an R script. Combinatorial TRB VJ usage was computed with the tcR package and compared between cohorts by principal component analysis with ade4. Using GLIPH, TCRbeta CDR3s were clustered on pairs of cohorts matched for age and read depth, and a Wilcoxon test was used to compare cluster frequencies. After TCRdb reprocessed the reads, each CDR3 protein sequence was kept as one row, without DNA. TCRdb's processing, not the authors' own work, is the source of the V and J calls. This sample's records show about 8,300 distinct CDR3 sequences. In total, the top ten clones hold roughly 3% of the sample.

TRB amplification used roughly 250 ng of peripheral blood genomic DNA, 41,000 or so genome equivalents, per sample. Per the germline V gene, MNHNS is the CDR1 and SASEGT is the CDR2. There are 14 amino acids in the CDR3, from cysteine to phenylalanine inclusive. The protein alone is recorded here. As for this clonotype: Its recognized antigen is unknown.

This TCR derives from a human donor with an autoimmune cytopenia or autoimmune hepatitis (not recorded which). The chain is assembled from TRBV6-1 and TRBJ1-5. Sequencing was performed on peripheral blood. The CDR3 protein sequence reads: CASSFSLNGQPQHF.